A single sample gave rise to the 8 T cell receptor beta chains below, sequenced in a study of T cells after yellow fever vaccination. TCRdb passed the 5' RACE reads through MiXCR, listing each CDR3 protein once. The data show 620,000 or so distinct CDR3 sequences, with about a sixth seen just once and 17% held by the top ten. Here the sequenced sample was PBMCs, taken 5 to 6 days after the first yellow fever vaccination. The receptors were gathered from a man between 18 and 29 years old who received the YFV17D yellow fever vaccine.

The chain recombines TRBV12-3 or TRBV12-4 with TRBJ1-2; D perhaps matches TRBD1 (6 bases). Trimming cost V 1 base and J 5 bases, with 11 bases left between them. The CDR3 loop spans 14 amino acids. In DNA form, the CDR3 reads TGTGCCAGCAGTTTAGGGGGGGGCAGGTATGGCTACACCTTC. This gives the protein CASSLGGGRYGYTF.

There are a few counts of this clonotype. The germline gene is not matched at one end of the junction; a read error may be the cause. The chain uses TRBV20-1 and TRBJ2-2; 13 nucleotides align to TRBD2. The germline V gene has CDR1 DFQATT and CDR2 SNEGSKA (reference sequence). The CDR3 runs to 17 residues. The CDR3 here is CSARATSGGRGTGEPFF. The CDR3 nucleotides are TGCAGTGCTAGAGCGACTAGCGGGGGGCGGGGCACCGGGGAGCCGTTTTTT.

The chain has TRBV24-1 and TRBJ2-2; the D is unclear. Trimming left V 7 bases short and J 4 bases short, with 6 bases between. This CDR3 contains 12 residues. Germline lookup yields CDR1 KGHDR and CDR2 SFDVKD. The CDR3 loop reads CATRGSTGELFF. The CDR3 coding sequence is TGTGCCACCAGGGGATCCACCGGGGAGCTGTTTTTT.

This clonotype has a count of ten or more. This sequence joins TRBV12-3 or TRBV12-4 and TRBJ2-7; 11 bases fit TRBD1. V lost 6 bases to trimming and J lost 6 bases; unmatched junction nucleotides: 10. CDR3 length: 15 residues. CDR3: CASSPRGTGGPEQYF. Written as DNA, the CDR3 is TGTGCCAGCAGCCCCCGCGGGACAGGGGGGCCCGAGCAGTACTTC.

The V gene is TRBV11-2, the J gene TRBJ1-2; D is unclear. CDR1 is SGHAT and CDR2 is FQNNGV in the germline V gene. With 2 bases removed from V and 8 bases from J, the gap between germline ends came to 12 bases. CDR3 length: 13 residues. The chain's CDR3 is CASSLNTDWGYTF. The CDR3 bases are TGTGCCAGCAGCTTAAATACGGATTGGGGCTACACCTTC.

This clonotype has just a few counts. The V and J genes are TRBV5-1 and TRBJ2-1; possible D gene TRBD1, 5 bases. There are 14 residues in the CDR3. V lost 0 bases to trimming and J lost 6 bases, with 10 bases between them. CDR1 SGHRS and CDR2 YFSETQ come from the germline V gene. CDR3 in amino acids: CASSLAGATNEQFF. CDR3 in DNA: TGCGCCAGCAGCTTGGCTGGGGCGACCAATGAGCAGTTCTTC.

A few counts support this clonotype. The CDR3 DNA reads TGTGCCAGCAGCTTAGGTTCGTCCCCTGAAGCTTTCTTT. Its translation is CASSLGSSPEAFF. The rearrangement uses TRBV7-9 and TRBJ1-1; D call uncertain. The V end lost 1 base, the J end lost 6 bases, and 9 bases lay between the germline ends. Germline V CDR1 and CDR2: SEHNR, FQNEAQ (reference sequence). The CDR3 covers 13 residues.

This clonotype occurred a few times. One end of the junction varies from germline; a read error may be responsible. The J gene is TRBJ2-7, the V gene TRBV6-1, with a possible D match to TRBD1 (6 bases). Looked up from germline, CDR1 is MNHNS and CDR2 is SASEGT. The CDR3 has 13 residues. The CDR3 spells CASNLNRGQKEFF. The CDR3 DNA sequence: TGTGCCAGCAACCTGAACCGCGGACAGAAGGAGTTCTTC.